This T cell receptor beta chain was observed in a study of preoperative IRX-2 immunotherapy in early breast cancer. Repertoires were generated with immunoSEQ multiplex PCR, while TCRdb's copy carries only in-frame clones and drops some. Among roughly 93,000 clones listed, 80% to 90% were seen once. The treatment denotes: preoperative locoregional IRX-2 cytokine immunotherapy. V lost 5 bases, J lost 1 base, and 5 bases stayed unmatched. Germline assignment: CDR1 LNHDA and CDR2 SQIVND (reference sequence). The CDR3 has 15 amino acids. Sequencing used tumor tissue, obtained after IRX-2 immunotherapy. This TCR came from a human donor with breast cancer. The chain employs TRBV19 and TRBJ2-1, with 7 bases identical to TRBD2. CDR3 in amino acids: CASSPLAVSYNEQFF. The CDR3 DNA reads TGTGCCAGTAGTCCGCTAGCGGTTTCCTACAATGAGCAGTTCTTC.